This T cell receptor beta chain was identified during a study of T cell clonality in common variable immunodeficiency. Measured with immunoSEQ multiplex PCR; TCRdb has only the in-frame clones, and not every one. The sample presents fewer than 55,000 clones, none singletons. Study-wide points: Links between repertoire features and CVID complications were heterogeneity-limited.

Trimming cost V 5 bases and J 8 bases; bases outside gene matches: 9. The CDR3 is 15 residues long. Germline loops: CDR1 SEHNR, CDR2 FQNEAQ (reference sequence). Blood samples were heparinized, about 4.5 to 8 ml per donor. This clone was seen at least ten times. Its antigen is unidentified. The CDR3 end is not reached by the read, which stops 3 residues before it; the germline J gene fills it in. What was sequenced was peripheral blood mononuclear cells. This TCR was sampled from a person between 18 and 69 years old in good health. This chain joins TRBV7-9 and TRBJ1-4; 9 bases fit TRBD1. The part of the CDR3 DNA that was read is TGTGCCAGCAGCCGATTGACAGGGGGAGGGGAAAAA. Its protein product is CASSRLTGGGEK. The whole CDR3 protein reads CASSRLTGGGEKLFF.